This T cell receptor beta chain was captured by sequencing in a study of T cell responses to AZD1222 COVID-19 vaccine. Some clones are missing from TCRdb's copy, which holds only in-frame ones; the method was immunoSEQ multiplex PCR. The sample includes about 85,000 clones, roughly nine tenths seen only once; the top ten take approximately 7%. Turning to this clone: Its antigen is not identified.

Germline V lookup: CDR1 LNHDA, CDR2 SQIVND (reference sequence). The CDR3 consists of 14 residues. Trimming took 6 bases from V and 0 from J, leaving 8 bases between them. Findings and limits, study-wide: Just 5 to 7 people given AZD1222 tested seropositive at baseline.

V gene TRBV19 combines with J gene TRBJ1-4, with D unresolved. The receptor was derived from an adult in good health. The sample in question was peripheral blood, obtained on day 0 of AZD1222 vaccination. The chain's CDR3 is CASRPGATNEKLFF. CDR3 in DNA: TGTGCCAGTAGGCCGGGAGCAACTAATGAAAAACTGTTTTTT.